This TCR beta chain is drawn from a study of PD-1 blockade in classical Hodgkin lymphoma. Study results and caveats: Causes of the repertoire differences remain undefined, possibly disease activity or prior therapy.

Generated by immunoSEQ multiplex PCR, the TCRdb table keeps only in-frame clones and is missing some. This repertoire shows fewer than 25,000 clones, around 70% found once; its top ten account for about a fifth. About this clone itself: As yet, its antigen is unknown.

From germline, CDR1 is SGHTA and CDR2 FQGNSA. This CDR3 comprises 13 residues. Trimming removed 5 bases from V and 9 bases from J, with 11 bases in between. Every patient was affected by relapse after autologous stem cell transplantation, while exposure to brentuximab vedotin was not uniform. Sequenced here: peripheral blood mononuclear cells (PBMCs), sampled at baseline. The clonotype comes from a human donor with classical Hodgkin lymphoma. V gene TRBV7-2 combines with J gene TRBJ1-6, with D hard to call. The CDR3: CASSEGARSPLHF. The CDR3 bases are TGTGCCAGCAGCGAGGGAGCCCGTTCACCCCTCCACTTT.